This T cell receptor (beta chain) was obtained from a study of CD8 T cells in ankylosing spondylitis. The germline CDR1 and CDR2 sequences are DFQATT and SNEGSKA (reference sequence). The CDR3 has 12 amino acids. J was trimmed by 6 bases and V by 4 bases; bases with no gene match: 5. This clonotype was observed at least ten times. TCRdb reanalysed the 5' RACE reads using MiXCR and keeps one entry per CDR3 protein. Of 200,000 or so distinct CDR3 sequences listed, about 20% were seen once; the top ten hold approximately 4.3%. Material: blood, either unsorted or a sorted T cell fraction (not recorded which). This rearrangement joins TRBV20-1 to TRBJ2-7, with 8 bases aligning to TRBD2. This sequence originates from a male donor under 30 with ankylosing spondylitis or in good health (not recorded which). The CDR3 protein is CSATGLEGEQYV. The CDR3 DNA sequence: TGCAGTGCTACGGGACTAGAGGGCGAGCAGTACGTC.